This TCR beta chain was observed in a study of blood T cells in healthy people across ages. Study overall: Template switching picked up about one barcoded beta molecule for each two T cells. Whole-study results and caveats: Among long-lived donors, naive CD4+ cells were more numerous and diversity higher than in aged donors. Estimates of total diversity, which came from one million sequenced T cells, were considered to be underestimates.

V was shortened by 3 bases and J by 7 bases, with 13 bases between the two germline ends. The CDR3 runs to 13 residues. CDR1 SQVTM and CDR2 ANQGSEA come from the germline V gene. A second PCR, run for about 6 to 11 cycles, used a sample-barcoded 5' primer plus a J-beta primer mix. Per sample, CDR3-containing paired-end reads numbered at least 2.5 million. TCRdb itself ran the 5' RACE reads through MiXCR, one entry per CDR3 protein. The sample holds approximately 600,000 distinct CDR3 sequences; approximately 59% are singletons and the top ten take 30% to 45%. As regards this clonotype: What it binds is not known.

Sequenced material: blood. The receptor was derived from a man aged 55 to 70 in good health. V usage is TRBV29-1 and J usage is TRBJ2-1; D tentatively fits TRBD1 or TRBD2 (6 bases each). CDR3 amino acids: CSVDGGLRNEQFF. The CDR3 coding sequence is TGCAGCGTTGATGGGGGGCTACGAAATGAGCAGTTCTTC.